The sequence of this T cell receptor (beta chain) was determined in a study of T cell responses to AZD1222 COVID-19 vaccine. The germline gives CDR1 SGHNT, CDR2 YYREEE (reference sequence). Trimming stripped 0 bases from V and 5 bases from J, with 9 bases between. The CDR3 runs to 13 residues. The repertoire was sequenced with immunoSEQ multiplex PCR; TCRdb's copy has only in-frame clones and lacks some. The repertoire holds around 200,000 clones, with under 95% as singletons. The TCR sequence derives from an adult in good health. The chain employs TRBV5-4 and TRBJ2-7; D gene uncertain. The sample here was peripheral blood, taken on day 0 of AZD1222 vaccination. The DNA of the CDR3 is TGTGCCAGCAGCTTGGCGTTCAGCCACGAGCAGTACTTC. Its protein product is CASSLAFSHEQYF.